Listed below are T cell receptor beta chains from one sample, sequenced in a study of blood T cell repertoires in COVID-19. The data were produced by immunoSEQ multiplex PCR, yet TCRdb's version contains in-frame clones alone and is incomplete. This sample carries around 270,000 clones, about 86% of them seen once, and the ten largest clones take 15% to 17%. The sample taken for sequencing was peripheral blood. These receptors were collected from a person aged 65 to 79 with COVID-19, enrolled during active disease. Each CDR3 is given with its conserved first and last residue. The order of the fields is V gene, J gene, clone size, D gene, CDR3 protein, CDR3 DNA. The D gene is left open where the match is weak. Rows give clone size only sometimes, using once, few, many, or a class for an expanded clone.

v_call: TRBV12-5
j_call: TRBJ2-2
clone_size: .
d_call: TRBD1
cdr3_aa: CASARQGSGTGELFF
cdr3_nt: TGTGCTAGTGCCCGACAGGGGTCGGGCACCGGGGAGCTGTTTTTT

v_call: TRBV2
j_call: TRBJ2-3
clone_size: once
d_call: TRBD2
cdr3_aa: CASMKGSGVGTDTQYF
cdr3_nt: TGTGCCAGCATGAAGGGTAGCGGGGTCGGCACAGATACGCAGTATTTT

v_call: TRBV6-1
j_call: TRBJ2-1
clone_size: .
d_call: TRBD2
cdr3_aa: CASTEWRGGNEQFF
cdr3_nt: TGTGCCAGCACTGAATGGCGGGGGGGCAATGAGCAGTTCTTC

v_call: TRBV9
j_call: TRBJ1-6
clone_size: .
d_call: .
cdr3_aa: CASSVDRLNSPLHF
cdr3_nt: TGTGCCAGCAGCGTCGACCGACTAAATTCACCCCTCCACTTT

v_call: TRBV19
j_call: TRBJ2-1
clone_size: .
d_call: .
cdr3_aa: CASRTQGRDEQFF
cdr3_nt: TGTGCCAGTAGGACACAGGGAAGGGATGAGCAGTTCTTC

v_call: TRBV28
j_call: TRBJ1-2
clone_size: .
d_call: .
cdr3_aa: CASRGVVDYGYTF
cdr3_nt: TGTGCCAGCAGGGGAGTGGTCGACTATGGCTACACCTTC

v_call: TRBV7-2
j_call: TRBJ2-1
clone_size: .
d_call: TRBD2
cdr3_aa: CASRPRRAGGGNNEQFF
cdr3_nt: TGTGCCAGCAGACCCCGTCGAGCGGGGGGAGGGAACAATGAGCAGTTCTTC

v_call: TRBV4-2
j_call: TRBJ1-1
clone_size: .
d_call: .
cdr3_aa: CASSQEGGGPRNEAFF
cdr3_nt: TGTGCCAGCAGCCAAGAGGGGGGGGGACCACGAAATGAAGCTTTCTTT

v_call: TRBV5-4
j_call: TRBJ2-5
clone_size: .
d_call: .
cdr3_aa: CASSLFNGETQYF
cdr3_nt: TGTGCCAGCAGCCTCTTTAACGGGGAGACCCAGTACTTC

v_call: TRBV5-1
j_call: TRBJ2-3
clone_size: .
d_call: TRBD1
cdr3_aa: CASSWQGQGATDTQYF
cdr3_nt: TGCGCCAGCAGCTGGCAGGGACAGGGGGCGACAGATACGCAGTATTTT

v_call: TRBV2
j_call: TRBJ2-1
clone_size: .
d_call: TRBD2
cdr3_aa: CASSEATGTSGTEQFF
cdr3_nt: TGTGCCAGCAGTGAAGCAACCGGGACTAGCGGGACTGAGCAGTTCTTC

v_call: TRBV27
j_call: TRBJ1-4
clone_size: .
d_call: TRBD1
cdr3_aa: CASSSQGNPRNEKLFF
cdr3_nt: TGTGCCAGCAGCTCACAGGGGAACCCTAGGAATGAAAAACTGTTTTTT